The T cell receptor (beta chain) under discussion was sequenced for a study of T cell responses to AZD1222 COVID-19 vaccine. As for the study in general: Second doses at about 4 or about 12 weeks were pooled.

Germline V gene data show CDR1 as SEHNR and CDR2 as FQNEAQ (reference sequence). There are 15 residues in the CDR3. The V segment lost 5 bases and the J segment 1 base; nucleotides outside the gene matches: 4. Method: immunoSEQ multiplex PCR; TCRdb's copy keeps in-frame clones and lacks some. In the table there are under 140,000 clones, around 90% of which are singletons. This chain connects TRBV7-9 to TRBJ2-3; 9 bases agree with TRBD2. The specimen comprised peripheral blood, sampled on day 0 of AZD1222 vaccination. The receptor's source is an adult in good health. The CDR3 loop reads CASSPSGVGTDTQYF. In nucleotides, the CDR3 is TGTGCCAGCAGCCCTAGCGGGGTGGGCACAGATACGCAGTATTTT.